A selection of T cell receptor beta chains follows, all from one sample in a study of beta chain features in type 1 diabetes. The data were produced by immunoSEQ multiplex PCR, yet TCRdb's version contains in-frame clones alone and is incomplete. The sample contains about 290,000 clones, about 7.8% of which appear only once. Sequencing input: central memory CD4+ T cells from blood. The receptors shown here come from a woman aged 18-29 years in good health. The CDR3 runs from the conserved cysteine through the conserved F or W. D genes are given only for firm matches. Size tells how often a clone was seen (once, few, many) or the class of an expanded clone, and some rows leave it out.

>NA|15|TRBJ1-5|TRBD1|TRBV2
TGTGCCAGCAGTGTAAGGCAGGGGGCCGATCAGCCCCAGCATTTT
CASSVRQGADQPQHF
>NA|16|TRBJ2-4|NA|TRBV4-3
TGCGCCAGCAGCCAAGACTTCATAGGGGTCAAAAACATTCAGTACTTC
CASSQDFIGVKNIQYF
>few|15|TRBJ1-2|TRBD1|TRBV2
TGTGCCAGCAGTGAAGGTCGTGGACAGGGCTATGGCTACACCTTC
CASSEGRGQGYGYTF
>NA|14|TRBJ2-3|NA|TRBV9
TGTGCCAGCAGCCGAGGGGGAGGCACAGATACGCAGTATTTT
CASSRGGGTDTQYF
>NA|13|TRBJ2-1|TRBD2|TRBV2
TGTGCCAGCAATGGGGAGGGGACCAATGAGCAGTTCTTC
CASNGEGTNEQFF
>few|14|TRBJ1-2|NA|TRBV28
TGTGCCAGCAGTTTATGGCAGGGACTTAGAGGCTACACCTTC
CASSLWQGLRGYTF
>NA|13|TRBJ1-2|TRBD1|TRBV2
TGTGCCAGCAAGGGACAGGGGATAGGTGGCTACACCTTC
CASKGQGIGGYTF
>few|16|TRBJ2-3|TRBD2|TRBV11-2
TGTGCCAGCAGCCTTCTAGCGGGAGGGATAAAGGATACGCAGTATTTT
CASSLLAGGIKDTQYF
>NA|16|TRBJ1-2|TRBD1|TRBV5-1
TGCGCCAGCAGCCGAGTCGACAGGGGATCTAACTATGGCTACACCTTC
CASSRVDRGSNYGYTF
>few|15|TRBJ2-3|NA|TRBV5-8
TGTGCCAGCAGCTTTGGGGTTGATATCACAGATACGCAGTATTTT
CASSFGVDITDTQYF
>NA|11|TRBJ2-1|NA|TRBV7-6
TGTGCCAGCAGCTTAGCCTATGAGCAGTTCTTC
CASSLAYEQFF
>NA|15|TRBJ1-2|TRBD1|TRBV7-2
TGTGCCAGCAGCCCCTCCCCGAGGACAGGGGATGGCTACACCTTC
CASSPSPRTGDGYTF
>few|11|TRBJ2-1|NA|TRBV5-1
TGCGCCAGCGGGCAACAGGAGGAGCAGTTCTTC
CASGQQEEQFF
>NA|14|TRBJ1-1|NA|TRBV2
TGTGCCAGCTCCCGGGGCCAGAAGAACACTGAAGCTTTCTTT
CASSRGQKNTEAFF
>few|11|TRBJ1-2|NA|TRBV29-1
TGCAGCGGGCGGGAGGGCGATGGCTACACCTTC
CSGREGDGYTF
>few|17|TRBJ1-4|NA|TRBV4-2
TGTGCCAGCAGCCAAGATGGGTCCGTAGGGGTTAATGAAAAACTGTTTTTT
CASSQDGSVGVNEKLFF
>few|13|TRBJ2-1|NA|TRBV5-8
TGTGCCAGCAGCTGGGGGACCGGGAATGAGCAGTTCTTC
CASSWGTGNEQFF
>many|14|TRBJ1-1|NA|TRBV7-6
TGTGCCAGCAGCTTCTTCCAGTCCTCATCTGAAGCTTTCTTT
CASSFFQSSSEAFF
>few|9|TRBJ1-2|NA|TRBV20-1
TGCAGTGCCAACTATGGCTACACCTTC
CSANYGYTF
>NA|15|TRBJ1-5|NA|TRBV6-1
TGTGCCAGCAGTGAAAGGTCCTATAGCAATCAGCCCCAGCATTTT
CASSERSYSNQPQHF
>many|17|TRBJ2-1|TRBD2|TRBV18
TGTGCCAGCTCACCCAGACTAGCGGGGGATAACTACAATGAGCAGTTCTTC
CASSPRLAGDNYNEQFF
>NA|14|TRBJ1-2|TRBD1|TRBV7-2
TGTGCCAGCAGTTTTCTACAGGGGGACTATGGCTACACCTTC
CASSFLQGDYGYTF
>few|16|TRBJ2-3|TRBD2|TRBV29-1
TGCAGCGTTGAGGGGGGCCTAGCGGGGAGCACAGATACGCAGTATTTT
CSVEGGLAGSTDTQYF
>NA|13|TRBJ1-2|NA|TRBV29-1
TGCAGCGGGGGGCCGGGACTTCACTATGGCTACACCTTC
CSGGPGLHYGYTF
>few|16|TRBJ2-7|TRBD2|TRBV11-3
TGTGCCAGCGCTCAATTCTTTAGCGGGAGAGGTGACGAGCAGTACTTC
CASAQFFSGRGDEQYF
>many|11|TRBJ2-5|NA|TRBV29-1
TGCAGCGTTGAACAGACCGAGACCCAGTACTTC
CSVEQTETQYF
>few|12|TRBJ2-1|NA|TRBV6-6
TGTGCCAGCAGTTCGATATACCTTGTGCAGTTCTTC
CASSSIYLVQFF
>few|15|TRBJ2-1|TRBD2|TRBV7-3
TGTGCCAGCAGCAAAGGACTAGCGGGAGTAAATGAGCAGTTCTTC
CASSKGLAGVNEQFF
>NA|16|TRBJ2-1|TRBD2|TRBV5-4
TGTGCCAGCAGCTCCGGACTAGTCCGCTCCTACAATGAGCAGTTCTTC
CASSSGLVRSYNEQFF